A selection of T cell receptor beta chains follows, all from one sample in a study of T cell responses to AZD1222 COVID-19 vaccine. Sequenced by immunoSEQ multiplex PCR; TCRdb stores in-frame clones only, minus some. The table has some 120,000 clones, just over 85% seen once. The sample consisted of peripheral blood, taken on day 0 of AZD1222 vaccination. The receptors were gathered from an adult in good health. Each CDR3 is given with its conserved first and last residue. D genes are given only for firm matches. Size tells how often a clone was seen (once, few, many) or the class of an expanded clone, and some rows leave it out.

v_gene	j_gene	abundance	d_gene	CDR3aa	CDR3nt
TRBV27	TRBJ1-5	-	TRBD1	CASSRDRGDNQPQHF	TGTGCCAGCAGTCGGGACAGGGGAGACAATCAGCCCCAGCATTTT
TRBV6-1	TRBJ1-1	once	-	CASSSLRQANTEAFF	TGTGCCAGCAGTTCGTTAAGACAGGCTAACACTGAAGCTTTCTTT
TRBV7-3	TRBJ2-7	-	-	CASSLPNSYEQYF	TGTGCCAGCAGCTTACCAAACTCCTACGAGCAGTACTTC
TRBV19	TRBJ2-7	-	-	CASSGRFDSSPYEQYF	TGTGCCAGTAGTGGGAGGTTTGACAGCAGTCCCTACGAGCAGTACTTC
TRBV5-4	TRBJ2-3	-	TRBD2	CASSYLTSGEGNTQYF	TGTGCCAGCAGCTATTTGACTAGCGGGGAGGGAAATACGCAGTATTTT
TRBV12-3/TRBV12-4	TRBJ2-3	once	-	CASSLSSTDTQYF	TGTGCCAGCAGTTTGTCAAGCACAGATACGCAGTATTTT
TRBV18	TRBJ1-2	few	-	CASSPATEYGYTF	TGTGCCAGCTCACCAGCAACAGAGTATGGCTACACCTTC
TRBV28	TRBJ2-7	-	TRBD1	CASSRDRVTYEQYF	TGTGCCAGCAGCAGGGACAGGGTAACGTACGAGCAGTACTTC
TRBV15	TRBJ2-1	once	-	CATSREWRGEQFF	TGTGCCACCAGCAGAGAGTGGAGGGGTGAGCAGTTCTTC
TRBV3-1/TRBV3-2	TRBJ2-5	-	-	CASSQVGGGPYQETQYF	TGTGCCAGCAGCCAAGTTGGAGGGGGCCCTTACCAAGAGACCCAGTACTTC
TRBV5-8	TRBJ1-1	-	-	CASSAGQGVTEAFF	TGTGCCAGCAGCGCTGGACAAGGAGTCACTGAAGCTTTCTTT
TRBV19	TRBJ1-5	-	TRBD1	CASTTFGTVYSNQPQHF	TGTGCCAGTACTACCTTTGGGACAGTCTATAGCAATCAGCCCCAGCATTTT
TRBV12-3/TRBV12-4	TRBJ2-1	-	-	CASCLATYNEQFF	TGTGCCAGTTGCCTAGCGACCTACAATGAGCAGTTCTTC
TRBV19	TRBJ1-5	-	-	CASRPGEGPGGAQHF	TGTGCCAGTAGGCCGGGGGAGGGCCCCGGGGGGGCCCAGCATTTT
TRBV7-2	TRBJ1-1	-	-	CASSFMGVPDTEAFF	TGTGCCAGCAGCTTTATGGGCGTCCCGGACACTGAAGCTTTCTTT
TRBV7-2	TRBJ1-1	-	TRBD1	CASSLFGVQGGALYTEAFF	TGTGCCAGCAGCTTATTTGGCGTACAGGGGGGAGCCCTCTACACTGAAGCTTTCTTT